This TCR beta chain originates from a study of cytomegalovirus exposure and HLA in healthy donors. The study's findings and limits: Later, an analysis showed that TCR beta chains associated with HLA were more clonally expanded than others that were equally common. Per published reports, the classifier diagnosed cytomegalovirus status with high specificity and sensitivity. Later work found that TCR association rates differed between HLA loci; DRB1 had the most and HLA-C the fewest.

PCR involved 60 Vbeta and 13 Jbeta primers. Original analysis: Among the unique TCR beta chains that a later analysis counted, around 72 million in all, 9.5 million to 11 million were shared. Generated by immunoSEQ multiplex PCR, the TCRdb table keeps only in-frame clones and is missing some. For V, J and clone size, that table is used; D and trimming come from the DNA. The sample contains 150,000 to 200,000 clones, around 80% of which appear only once. Remarks on this clone: What it binds is not known.

The specimen sequenced was PBMCs. This receptor was taken from a female donor in good health and CMV-seronegative.

The CDR3 here is CASSYDPTENTEAFF. In nucleotides, the CDR3 is TGCGCCAGCAGCTACGACCCGACAGAAAACACTGAAGCTTTCTTT. V gene TRBV5-1 combines with J gene TRBJ1-1; a weak D match, TRBD1 (5 bases). Germline loops: CDR1 SGHRS, CDR2 YFSETQ. The V gene lost 3 bases and the J gene lost 2 bases, with 14 bases spanning the gap. The CDR3 extends over 15 amino acids.